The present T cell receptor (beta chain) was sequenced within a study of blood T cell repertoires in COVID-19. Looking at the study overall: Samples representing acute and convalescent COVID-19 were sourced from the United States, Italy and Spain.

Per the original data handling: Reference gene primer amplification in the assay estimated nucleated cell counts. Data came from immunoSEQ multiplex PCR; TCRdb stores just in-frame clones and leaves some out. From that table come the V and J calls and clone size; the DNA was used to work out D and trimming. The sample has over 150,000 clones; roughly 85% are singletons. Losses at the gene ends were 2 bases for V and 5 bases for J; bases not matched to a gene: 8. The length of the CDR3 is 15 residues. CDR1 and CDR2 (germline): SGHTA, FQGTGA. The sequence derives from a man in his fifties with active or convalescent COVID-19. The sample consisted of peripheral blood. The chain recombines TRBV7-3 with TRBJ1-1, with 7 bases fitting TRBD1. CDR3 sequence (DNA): TGTGCCAGCAGCTTACAATCAGGGGGAAAGACTGAAGCTTTCTTT. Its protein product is CASSLQSGGKTEAFF.